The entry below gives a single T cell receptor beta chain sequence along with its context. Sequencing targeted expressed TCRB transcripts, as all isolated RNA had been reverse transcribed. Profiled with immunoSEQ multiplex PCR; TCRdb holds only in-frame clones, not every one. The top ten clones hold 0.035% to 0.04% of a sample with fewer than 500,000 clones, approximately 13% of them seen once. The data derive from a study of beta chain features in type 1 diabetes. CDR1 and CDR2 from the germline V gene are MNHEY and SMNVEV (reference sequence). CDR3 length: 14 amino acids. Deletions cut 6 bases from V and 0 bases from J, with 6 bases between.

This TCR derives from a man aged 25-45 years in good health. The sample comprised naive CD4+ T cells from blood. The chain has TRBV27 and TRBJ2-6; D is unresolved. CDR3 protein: CASSWTSGANVLTF. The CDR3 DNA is TGTGCCAGCAGCTGGACCTCTGGGGCCAACGTCCTGACTTTC. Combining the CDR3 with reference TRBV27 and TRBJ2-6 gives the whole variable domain EAQVTQNPRYLITVTGKKLTVTCSQNMNHEYMSWYRQDPGLGLRQIYYSMNVEVTDKGDVPEGYKVSRKEKRNFPLILESPSPNQTSLYFCASSWTSGANVLTFGAGSRLTVL.